This TCR beta chain stems from a study of cytomegalovirus exposure and HLA in healthy donors. PCR amplification relied on 60 Vbeta primers (plus 13 Jbeta primers). Sequenced by immunoSEQ multiplex PCR; TCRdb stores in-frame clones only, minus some. Among roughly 90,000 clones, 65% to 90% were seen once, and the ten largest hold nearly 3.5%. While unrecorded immune exposures were likely, the donors were nominally healthy when sampled. The V and J ends lost 0 bases and 7 bases respectively, with 19 bases between them. Germline V gene lookup returns CDR1 SGHNT and CDR2 YYREEE (reference sequence). The CDR3 is made up of 16 amino acids.

This chain joins TRBV5-4 and TRBJ1-2; a weak D match, TRBD1 (5 bases). This receptor was obtained from a man aged 30 to 39 in good health and CMV-seropositive. Sequenced sample: PBMCs. The CDR3 DNA sequence: TGTGCCAGCAGCTTGGGGGGGGTATTAGGCACCACTGGCTACACCTTC. Protein: CASSLGGVLGTTGYTF.